Following are 7 T cell receptor beta chains from one sample sequenced in a study of CD8+CD57+ T cells in acquired aplastic anemia. Profiling that covered TCR beta VDJ and CDR3 relied on genomic DNA as its template. TCRdb recomputed calls from the reads with MiXCR, one row per CDR3 protein. The data show around 200,000 distinct CDR3 sequences, about half seen once. The sequenced sample was sorted CD4+, CD8+, or CD8+CD57+ T cells (not recorded which) from PBMCs. These receptors were taken from a human donor in good health, serving as a control.

Worth noting for this clonotype: A much larger clone sits a single nucleotide away, making a read error possible. The rearrangement joins TRBV3-1 to TRBJ1-1; D gene uncertain. Trimming removed 0 bases at V and 12 bases at J, with 11 bases between. Germline V CDR1 and CDR2: LGHDT, YNNKEL (reference sequence). The CDR3 loop spans 12 amino acids. CDR3 sequence reads: CASSQDTVGTFF. The CDR3 nucleotides read TGTGCCAGCAGCCAAGATACAGTAGGAACTTTCTTT.

This clonotype was seen a handful of times. This may come from a read error, since a much larger clone is one base off. This chain connects TRBV7-2 to TRBJ2-2; 7 bases agree with TRBD1. The CDR3 is 15 amino acids. Germline V gives CDR1 SGHTA, CDR2 FQGNSA. V shed 6 bases and J 4 bases; nucleotides not matched to a gene: 8. CDR3 protein: CASRTGDRATGELFF. DNA of the CDR3: TGTGCCAGCAGAACTGGAGACAGGGCCACCGGGGAGCTGTTTTTT. Full variable domain (missing parts from reference TRBV7-2 and TRBJ2-2): GAGVSQSPSNKVTEKGKDVELRCDPISGHTALYWYRQSLGQGLEFLIYFQGNSAPDKSGLPSDRFSAERTGGSVSTLTIQRTQQEDSAVYLCASRTGDRATGELFFGEGSRLTVL.

As for this clonotype: The germline gene is not matched at one end of the junction; a read error may be the cause. The V gene is TRBV10-3, the J gene TRBJ1-1, with D possibly being TRBD1 (6 bases). CDR1 is ENHRY and CDR2 is SYGVKD in the germline V gene. This CDR3 contains 14 residues. The CDR3 sequence is CAIMGQFGNTGAFF. DNA of the CDR3: TGTGCCATCATGGGACAATTCGGGAACACTGGAGCTTTCTTT.

The table lists this clonotype with many counts. This sequence joins TRBV7-8 and TRBJ1-5; D unresolved. Germline V lookup: CDR1 SGHVS, CDR2 FQNEAQ. The germline V and J ends were trimmed by 6 bases and 10 bases, with 22 bases remaining between them. CDR3 length: 15 amino acids. The CDR3 reads CASRHSGSPFGPQHF. The CDR3 nucleotides read TGTGCCAGCAGGCACAGCGGCAGCCCATTCGGCCCCCAGCATTTT. Using reference TRBV7-8 and TRBJ1-5 for the parts outside the CDR3, the full variable domain is GAGVSQSPRYKVAKRGQDVALRCDPISGHVSLFWYQQALGQGPEFLTYFQNEAQLDKSGLPSDRFFAERPEGSVSTLKIQRTQQEDSAVYLCASRHSGSPFGPQHFGDGTRLSIL.

At least ten counts were recorded for this clonotype. The gene calls are TRBV25-1 and TRBJ1-1; D gene uncertain. The germline V and J ends were trimmed by 1 base and 3 bases, with 6 bases remaining between them. The CDR3 loop spans 13 amino acids. Germline V CDR1 and CDR2: MGHDK, SYGVNS. The CDR3 sequence is CASSESPYTEAFF. Written as DNA, the CDR3 is TGTGCCAGCAGTGAATCTCCATACACTGAAGCTTTCTTT.

The J gene is TRBJ1-6, the V gene TRBV7-2; D gene unclear. This CDR3 comprises 14 residues. Trimming removed 5 bases from V and 9 bases from J, with 14 bases in between. Germline V gene sequence: CDR1 SGHTA, CDR2 FQGNSA. CDR3 loop: CASSPNSLVSPLHF. The DNA of the CDR3 is TGTGCCAGCAGCCCGAACAGTTTGGTTTCACCCCTCCACTTT.

This chain joins TRBV7-9 and TRBJ2-4; 8 bases map to TRBD1. Unmatched junction bases numbered 13, after V lost 3 bases and J lost 12 bases. The CDR3 is made up of 15 amino acids. Germline loops: CDR1 SEHNR, CDR2 FQNEAQ (reference sequence). Here the CDR3 reads CASSLGLESGGPQYF. CDR3 DNA: TGTGCCAGCAGCTTGGGGCTAGAGTCAGGGGGCCCTCAGTACTTC.